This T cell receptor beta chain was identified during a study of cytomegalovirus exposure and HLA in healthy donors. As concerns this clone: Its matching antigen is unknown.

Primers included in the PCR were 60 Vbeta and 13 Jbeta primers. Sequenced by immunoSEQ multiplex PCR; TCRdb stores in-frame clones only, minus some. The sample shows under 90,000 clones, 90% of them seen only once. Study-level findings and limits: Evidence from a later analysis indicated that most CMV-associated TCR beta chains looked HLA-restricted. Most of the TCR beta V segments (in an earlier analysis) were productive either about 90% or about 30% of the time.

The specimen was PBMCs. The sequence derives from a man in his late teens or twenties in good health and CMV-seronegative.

The CDR3 coding sequence is TGTGCCAGCAGAGCACAGGGGGTATCCTACGAGCAGTACTTC. Protein: CASRAQGVSYEQYF. This chain connects TRBV6-1 to TRBJ2-7; 8 nucleotides match TRBD1. Per the germline V gene, CDR1 is MNHNS and CDR2 is SASEGT. This CDR3 is 14 amino acids long. The V and J ends lost 6 bases and 1 base, in that order; junction bases with no gene match: 5.